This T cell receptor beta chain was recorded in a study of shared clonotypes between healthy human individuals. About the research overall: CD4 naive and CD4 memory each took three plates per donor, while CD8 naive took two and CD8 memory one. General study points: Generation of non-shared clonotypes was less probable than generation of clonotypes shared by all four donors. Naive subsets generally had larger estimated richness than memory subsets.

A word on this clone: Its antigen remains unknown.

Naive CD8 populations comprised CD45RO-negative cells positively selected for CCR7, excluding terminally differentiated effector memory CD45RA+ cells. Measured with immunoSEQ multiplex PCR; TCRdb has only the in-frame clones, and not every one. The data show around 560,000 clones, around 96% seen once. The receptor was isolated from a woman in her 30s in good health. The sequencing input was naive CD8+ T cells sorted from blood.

In DNA, the CDR3 is TGTGCCAGCAGCTCGACGGGTGCCTACGAGCAGTACTTC. Amino acid sequence: CASSSTGAYEQYF. This chain links TRBV7-9 with TRBJ2-7; D uncertain. Germline V gene lookup returns CDR1 SEHNR and CDR2 FQNEAQ (reference sequence). The CDR3 is 13 residues long. V shed 4 bases and J shed 2 bases, with 9 bases lying between them.